This T cell receptor (beta chain) appears in the sequencing data of a study of T cell responses to AZD1222 COVID-19 vaccine. Study in general: Samples with a second dose at about 4 or about 12 weeks were pooled together. The study's findings and limits: Repertoire samples came only from after the peak T cell response. Baseline seropositives among AZD1222 recipients totaled only five or six.

The CDR3 runs 15 residues. After removal of 3 bases from V and 7 bases from J, the junction contained 10 bases not matched to a gene. CDR1 and CDR2 from the germline V gene are SGHTA and FQGNSA. A word on this clone: Its target is unknown.

Some clones are missing from TCRdb's copy, which holds only in-frame ones; the method was immunoSEQ multiplex PCR. Of roughly 150,000 clones listed, about 91% are singletons. This chain connects TRBV7-2 to TRBJ2-7; 9 bases agree with TRBD1. The sequenced sample was peripheral blood, obtained on day 0 of AZD1222 vaccination. The sequence was obtained from an adult in good health. The CDR3 loop is CASSFYGQGRREQYF. CDR3 coding DNA: TGTGCCAGCAGCTTTTATGGACAGGGGAGAAGGGAGCAGTACTTC.